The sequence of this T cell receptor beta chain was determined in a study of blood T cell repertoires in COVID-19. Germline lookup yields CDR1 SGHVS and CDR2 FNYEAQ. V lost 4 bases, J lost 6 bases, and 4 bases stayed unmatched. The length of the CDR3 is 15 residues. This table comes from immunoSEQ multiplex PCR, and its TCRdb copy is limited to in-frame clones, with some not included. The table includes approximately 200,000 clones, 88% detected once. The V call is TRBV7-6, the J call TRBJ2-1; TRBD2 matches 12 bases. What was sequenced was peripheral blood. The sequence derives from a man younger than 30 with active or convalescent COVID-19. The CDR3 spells CASSSPSGRVNEQFF. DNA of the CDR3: TGTGCCAGCAGCTCACCTAGCGGGAGGGTCAATGAGCAGTTCTTC.